The rows below give T cell receptor beta chains drawn from one sample of a study of cytomegalovirus exposure and HLA in healthy donors. Repertoires were generated with immunoSEQ multiplex PCR, while TCRdb's copy carries only in-frame clones and drops some. This sample carries around 220,000 clones, over 60% of them seen once, and the ten largest clones take 15%. The material sequenced was PBMCs. The receptors shown here come from a man in his forties in good health and CMV-seronegative. CDR3s leave out the opening cysteine and the closing phenylalanine or tryptophan.

v_call cdr3_aa
TRBV28 ASSRGFSNQPQH
TRBV5-1 ASSLVPFEGTTEAF
TRBV7-9 ASSFTSGGDTDTQY
TRBV7-2 ASSFLQGGQPQH
TRBV13 ASSSGLEGNEQY
TRBV2 ASSEALRGSTDTQY
TRBV27 ASREQGRGYGYT
TRBV27 ASSFGRSGQPQH
TRBV29-1 SVETNQVPAGTQY
TRBV19 ASSPGDRAYNEQF
TRBV4-2 ASSQDSRMAETQY
TRBV4-1 ASRRRRGQFDDQPQH
TRBV5-1 ASSGDIYGYT
TRBV7-2 ASSQTSVSYNEQF
TRBV5-6 ASSSLRTWQETQY
TRBV30 AWTLAGVGGELF
TRBV4-3 ASSQRLAGGFNTGELF
TRBV2 ASSEAGGLTGETQY
TRBV4-3 ASSQLVGGEQY
TRBV29-1 SVAGREQY
TRBV6-5 ASSYTASGVDYGYT
TRBV4-1 ASSRPTSSSRAQY
TRBV10-2 ASSVSSSYNEQF
TRBV6-6 ASSYFDWKYQETQY
TRBV5-3 ARSRDREDEQY
TRBV4-3 ASSQDTSSFYNEQF